This TCR beta chain comes out of a study of shared clonotypes between healthy human individuals (dated by TCRdb to about 2020). Study-level background: A couple of women and a few men aged 18 to 49 years were included in the cohort. Per donor, three plates each were used for CD4 naive and CD4 memory, two for CD8 naive, and one for CD8 memory. To estimate repertoire size and how much clonotypes are shared between individuals, the study performed deep sequencing of blood TCR repertoires from a handful of healthy adults. To increase sequencing depth and limit assay-specific biases, TCR repertoire library preparation and sequencing were carried out by different laboratories using diverse techniques. Between about 0.85 and 10 billion PBMCs per donor were obtained by leukapheresis.

Trimming takes 2 bases from V and 0 bases from J, and the germline ends sit 20 bases apart. The CDR3 sequence holds 18 residues, the cysteine and phenylalanine included. The sequence is cut down to CDR3 DNA, 54 bases in frame from base 1. For CDR1 and CDR2, the germline V gene lists SGHTA and FQGNSA. Overall study outcomes, separate from this receptor: Because the study included only a small number of donors, the genetic and exposure-history diversity represented was limited. Based on pairwise subsampling, the degree of clonotype sharing among donors was expected to be affected by sequencing depth. Incomplete sequencing was indicated by rarefaction of sorted-subset datasets, despite the large sequencing depth. Sampling was limited to blood, and TCR repertoires in tissue likely differ from TCR repertoires in blood. Compared with non-shared clonotypes, clonotypes shared by all four sorted-subset donors had higher generation probabilities. Naive subsets generally had larger estimated clonotype richness than memory subsets did. Across a handful of donors, approximately 5% of naive CD4, 3% to 3.5% of naive CD8, 2.3% of memory CD4, and over 0.35% of memory CD8 clonotypes were shared.

As to this clone: Its antigen specificity is not known. Per-base quality was not reported, and no clone a single base away is much larger than it.

Using the deep immunoSEQ assay, multiplex PCR amplified TCR CDR3 regions from genomic DNA. Extracted genomic DNA from each cell subset was distributed evenly across all wells of several immunoSEQ 96-well plates, and each plate was treated as a replicate. For sorted subsets, approximately 210 ng of genomic DNA, equivalent to around 30,000 T cell genomes, went into each replicate PCR. The purified libraries were quantified using a Qubit 3.0 fluorometer, sized with a Bioanalyzer 2100, and then quantified again using the KAPA Library Quantification kit. Every immunoSEQ 96-well plate was sequenced on a dedicated single-read 150-cycle Illumina NextSeq 550 flow cell. The paper's data handling went like this. Because the immunoSEQ output included only junctional sequences and no quality scores, the filtering could not be the same as the filtering used for full-length reads. To assign V/J genes and CDR3, sequences were annotated against IMGT germline references using PyIR, a Python wrapper for IgBLAST v1.9. Reads with weak V/J assignments (E-value above 1e-6), missing CDR3, stop codons, out-of-frame junctions, or ambiguous translated residues were removed. V3J clonotypes were defined by identical inferred V gene, J gene, and CDR3 amino acid sequence. Percentage overlap between repertoires was computed as shared unique clonotypes divided by the size of the smaller repertoire. Richness of each repertoire was evaluated using RTK rarefaction, the Chao1 estimator, and Recon v2.1 estimates of unobserved clonotypes. Generation probabilities for all TCRbeta clonotypes obtained by the gDNA method from a handful of donors were computed using OLGA. The immuneACCESS repertoire file appears here via TCRdb, limited to in-frame rearrangements. These files lack a portion of the clones; in checked studies, under half of the deficit traces to unresolved V genes, and the cause of the others is not known. The D gene and trimming were derived from the DNA, and the V and J assignments and clone size from that table. Here the sample has some 580,000 clones; around 97% occur a single time. Approximately 0.057% of the sample lies in the top ten.

Donors were healthy HIV-negative adults with no recently reported acute infections or vaccinations. Only Caucasian adults living in Nashville, Tennessee, USA were represented among the donors. CD4+ T cells were enriched by magnetic negative selection; naive cells were then positively selected on CD45RA, and the negative fraction formed the memory subset. After blood collection by leukapheresis, PBMCs were isolated using Ficoll-Histopaque density gradient centrifugation and then cryopreserved in the vapor phase of liquid nitrogen. Purity and quantity of every magnetically sorted T cell population were checked by analytical flow cytometry. Each sorted fraction had its genomic DNA isolated and then quantified by UV absorbance on a Nanodrop 2000c.

Sequenced sample: naive CD4+ T cells sorted from blood. What this sample's cell subset or site label stands for: CD45RA+ positively selected. The sequence is built from TRBV7-2 and TRBJ2-7; the best D guess is TRBD1, with 5 bases matching. The sequence came from a woman younger than 45 in good health. CDR3 sequence: CASSLPISQGSNSYEQYF. The nucleotides are TGTGCCAGCAGCTTACCTATCAGCCAGGGATCCAACTCCTACGAGCAGTACTTC.